This record covers a single T cell receptor (beta chain). The antigen is not known. The sample is drawn from a study of cytomegalovirus exposure and HLA in healthy donors. Findings and limits, study-wide: A classifier reportedly called cytomegalovirus status with high sensitivity and specificity.

Vbeta (60) and Jbeta (13) primers were used in the PCR. TCRdb keeps only in-frame clones here, not all; method: immunoSEQ multiplex PCR. The sample lists roughly 180,000 clones, approximately 78% occurring once. CDR1 is SGHAT and CDR2 is FQDESV in the germline V gene (reference sequence). This CDR3 contains 13 residues. V was cut by 5 bases and J by 4 bases, with 11 bases left in between. What was sequenced was PBMCs. This clonotype was sampled from a woman in her 50s in good health and CMV-seropositive. V is TRBV11-1 and J is TRBJ1-1; D might be TRBD1 (6 bases). CDR3 bases: TGTGCCAGCAGCGGCCAGGGGTCCACTGAAGCTTTCTTT. Its protein is CASSGQGSTEAFF.